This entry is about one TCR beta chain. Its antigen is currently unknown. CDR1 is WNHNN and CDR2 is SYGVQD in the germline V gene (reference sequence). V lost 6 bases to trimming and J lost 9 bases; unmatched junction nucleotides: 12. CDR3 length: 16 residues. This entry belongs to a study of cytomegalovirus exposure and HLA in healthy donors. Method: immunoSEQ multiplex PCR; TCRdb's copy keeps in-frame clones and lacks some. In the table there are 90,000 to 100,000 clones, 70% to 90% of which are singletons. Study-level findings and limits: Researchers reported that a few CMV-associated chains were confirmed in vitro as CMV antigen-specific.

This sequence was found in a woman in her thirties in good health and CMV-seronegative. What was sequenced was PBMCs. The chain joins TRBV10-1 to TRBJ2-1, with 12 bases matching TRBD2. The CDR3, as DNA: TGCGCCAGCAGCGAAGACGGACTAGCGGGGATGGTTGAGCAGTTCTTC. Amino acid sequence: CASSEDGLAGMVEQFF.